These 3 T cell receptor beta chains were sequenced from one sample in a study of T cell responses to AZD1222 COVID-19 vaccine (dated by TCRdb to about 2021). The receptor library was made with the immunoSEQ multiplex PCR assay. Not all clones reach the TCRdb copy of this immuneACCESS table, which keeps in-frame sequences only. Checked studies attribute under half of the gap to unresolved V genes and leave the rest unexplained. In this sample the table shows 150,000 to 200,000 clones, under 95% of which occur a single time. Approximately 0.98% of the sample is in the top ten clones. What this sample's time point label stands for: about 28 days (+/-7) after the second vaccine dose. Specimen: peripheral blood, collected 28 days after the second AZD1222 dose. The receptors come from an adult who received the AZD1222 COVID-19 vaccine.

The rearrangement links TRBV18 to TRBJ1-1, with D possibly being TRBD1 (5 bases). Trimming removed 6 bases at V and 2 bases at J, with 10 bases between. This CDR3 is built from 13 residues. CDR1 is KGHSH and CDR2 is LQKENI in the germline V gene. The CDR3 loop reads CASSGQSNTEAFF. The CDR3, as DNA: TGTGCCAGCTCGGGGCAGAGCAACACTGAAGCTTTCTTT.

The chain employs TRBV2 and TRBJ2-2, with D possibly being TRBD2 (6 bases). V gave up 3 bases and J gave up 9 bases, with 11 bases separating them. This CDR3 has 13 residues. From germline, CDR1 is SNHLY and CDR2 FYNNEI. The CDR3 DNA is TGTGCCAGCAGTGAGGGACTTGATAGGGAGCTGTTTTTT. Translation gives CASSEGLDRELFF.

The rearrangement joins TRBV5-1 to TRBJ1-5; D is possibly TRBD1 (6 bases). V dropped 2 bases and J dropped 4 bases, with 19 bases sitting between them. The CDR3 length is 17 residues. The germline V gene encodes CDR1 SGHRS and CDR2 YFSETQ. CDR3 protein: CASSLSPRGLSNQPQHF. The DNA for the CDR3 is TGCGCCAGCAGCTTATCCCCCAGGGGATTATCGAATCAGCCCCAGCATTTT.